The T cell receptor (beta chain) described here comes from a study of CD4+ T cells in melanoma. Germline trimming cut 2 bases from V and 3 bases from J; bases unmatched to any gene: 5. The germline CDR1 and CDR2 sequences are KGHSH and LQKENI. The CDR3 loop spans 16 amino acids. Measured with immunoSEQ multiplex PCR; TCRdb has only the in-frame clones, and not every one. The sample holds 9,000 to 13,000 clones, less than 75% seen once. Notes on the study in general: Reportedly, melanoma neoantigen-specific CD4+ T cells showed varied differentiation states. CD8+ T cell, macrophage and B cell function reportedly correlated with neoantigen-specific CD4+ T cells.

This clone has only a few counts. What it recognizes is unknown. This chain uses TRBV18 with TRBJ2-3; 10 bases line up with TRBD2. The specimen was cells from a culture (not recorded whether cultured in vitro). This TCR was recovered from a human donor with melanoma. The CDR3 region has the DNA TGTGCCAGCTCACCAGCGGGACTAGCGAGGACAGATACGCAGTATTTT. Protein sequence: CASSPAGLARTDTQYF.